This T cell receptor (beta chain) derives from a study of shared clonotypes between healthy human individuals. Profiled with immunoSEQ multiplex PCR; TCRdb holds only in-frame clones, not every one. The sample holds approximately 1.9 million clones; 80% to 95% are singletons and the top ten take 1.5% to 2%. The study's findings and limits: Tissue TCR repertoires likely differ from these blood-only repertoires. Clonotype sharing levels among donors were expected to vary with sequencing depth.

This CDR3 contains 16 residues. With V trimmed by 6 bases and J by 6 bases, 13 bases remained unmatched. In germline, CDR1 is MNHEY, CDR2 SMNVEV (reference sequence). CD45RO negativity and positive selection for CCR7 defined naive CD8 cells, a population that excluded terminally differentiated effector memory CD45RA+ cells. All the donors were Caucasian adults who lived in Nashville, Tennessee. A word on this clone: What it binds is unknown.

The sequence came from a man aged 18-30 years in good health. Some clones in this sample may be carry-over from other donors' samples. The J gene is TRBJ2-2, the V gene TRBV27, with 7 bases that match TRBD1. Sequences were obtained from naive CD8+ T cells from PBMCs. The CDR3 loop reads CASRTDRVTGAGELFF. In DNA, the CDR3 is TGTGCCAGCAGAACCGACAGGGTAACGGGCGCCGGGGAGCTGTTTTTT.